This TCR beta chain was sequenced for a study of T cell responses to AZD1222 COVID-19 vaccine. Overall study results and limits: Regions left unmutated in variants are reportedly the target of nearly half of spike-specific TCRs. Donors in the cohort were predominantly white British and more often female, and clonal diversity was possibly underestimated. There were vaccine-associated CD4 TCRs across spike, dominant at 160-218 and 743-854.

Sequenced by immunoSEQ multiplex PCR; TCRdb stores in-frame clones only, minus some. The table lists some 93,000 clones, approximately 88% of them singletons. As regards this clone: Antigen specificity is unknown.

The CDR3 has 15 amino acids. V lost 6 bases and J lost 0, with 12 bases in between. Germline-derived CDR1 and CDR2 are MNHEY and SVGAGI. The sequences come from peripheral blood, collected 28 days after the second AZD1222 dose. The receptor was isolated from an adult who received the AZD1222 COVID-19 vaccine. The rearrangement links TRBV6-5 to TRBJ1-5; TRBD1 is a possible D gene (6 bases). The CDR3 spells CASRHDRTSNQPQHF. CDR3 DNA: TGTGCCAGCAGACACGACAGGACTAGCAATCAGCCCCAGCATTTT.